This T cell receptor (beta chain) was retrieved from a study of blood T cells in healthy people across ages. V lost 5 bases and J 6 bases, leaving 13 bases between the germline ends. The CDR3 covers 12 residues. CDR1 SQVTM and CDR2 ANQGSEA come from the germline V gene. It was with a sample-barcoded 5' primer and a J-beta primer mix that a second PCR of roughly 7 to 12 cycles was run. TCRdb reanalysed the 5' RACE reads using MiXCR and keeps one entry per CDR3 protein. The repertoire holds 1,500,000 or so distinct CDR3 sequences, approximately 60% seen once, with approximately 7% in the top ten. Sequenced: blood. The chain combines TRBV29-1 with TRBJ1-1, with no clear D. This sequence was found in a man aged 18 to 30 in good health. The CDR3 nucleotides are TGCAGCGTTCAGGTAGATCATCCTGAAGCTTTCTTT. It is translated as CSVQVDHPEAFF.